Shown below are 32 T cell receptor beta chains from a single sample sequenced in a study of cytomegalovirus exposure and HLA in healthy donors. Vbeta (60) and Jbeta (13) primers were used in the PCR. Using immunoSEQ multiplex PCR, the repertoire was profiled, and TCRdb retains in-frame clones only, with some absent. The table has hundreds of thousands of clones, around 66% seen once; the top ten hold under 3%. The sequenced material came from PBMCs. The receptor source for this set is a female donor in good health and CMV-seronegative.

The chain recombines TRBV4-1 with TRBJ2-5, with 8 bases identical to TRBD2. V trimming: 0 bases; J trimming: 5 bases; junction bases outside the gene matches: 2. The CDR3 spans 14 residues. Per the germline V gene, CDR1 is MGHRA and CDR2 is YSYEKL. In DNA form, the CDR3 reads TGCGCCAGCAGCCAAGAGGCTAGCGGGGAGACCCAGTACTTC. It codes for CASSQEASGETQYF.

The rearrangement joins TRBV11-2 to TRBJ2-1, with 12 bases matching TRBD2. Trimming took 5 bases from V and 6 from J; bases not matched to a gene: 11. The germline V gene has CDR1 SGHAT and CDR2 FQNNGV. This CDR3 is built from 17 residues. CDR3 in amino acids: CASSLLAGGPLVNEQFF. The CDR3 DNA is TGTGCCAGCAGCCTCCTAGCGGGAGGGCCCCTGGTCAATGAGCAGTTCTTC.

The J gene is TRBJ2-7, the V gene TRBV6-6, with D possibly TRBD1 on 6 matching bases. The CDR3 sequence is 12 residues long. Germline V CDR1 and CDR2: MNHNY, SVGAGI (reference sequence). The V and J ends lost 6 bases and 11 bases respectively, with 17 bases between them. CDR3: CASRPKGVGKYF. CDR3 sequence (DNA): TGTGCCAGCAGGCCCAAGGGGGTCGGGAAGTACTTC.

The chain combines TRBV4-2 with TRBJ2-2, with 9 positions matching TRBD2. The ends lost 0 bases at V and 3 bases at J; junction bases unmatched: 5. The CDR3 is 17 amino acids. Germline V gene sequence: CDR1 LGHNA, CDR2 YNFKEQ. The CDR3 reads CASSQDGRGGDTGELFF. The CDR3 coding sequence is TGTGCCAGCAGCCAAGATGGGCGGGGGGGGGACACCGGGGAGCTGTTTTTT.

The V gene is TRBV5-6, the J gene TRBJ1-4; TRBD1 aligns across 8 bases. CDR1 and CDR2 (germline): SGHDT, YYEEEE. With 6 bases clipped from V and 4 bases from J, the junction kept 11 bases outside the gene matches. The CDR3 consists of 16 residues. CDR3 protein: CASTKGQGSINEKLFF. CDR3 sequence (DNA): TGTGCCAGCACCAAAGGACAGGGCTCGATTAATGAAAAACTGTTTTTT.

CDR3 residues: CASSSGLETTDTQYF. The DNA for the CDR3 is TGTGCCAGCAGTTCCGGACTAGAGACGACAGATACGCAGTATTTT. J is TRBJ2-3 and V is TRBV28, with TRBD2 matching over 7 bases. Trimming removed 4 bases from V and 3 bases from J; junction bases left unmatched: 7. In germline, CDR1 is MDHEN, CDR2 SYDVKM. The length of the CDR3 is 15 residues.

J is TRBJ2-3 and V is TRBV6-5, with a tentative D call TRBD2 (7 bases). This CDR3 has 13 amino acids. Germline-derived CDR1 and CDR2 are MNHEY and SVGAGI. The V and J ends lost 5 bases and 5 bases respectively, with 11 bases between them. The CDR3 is CASSQGRGDTQYF. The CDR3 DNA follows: TGTGCCAGCAGTCAGGGGAGGGGAGATACGCAGTATTTT.

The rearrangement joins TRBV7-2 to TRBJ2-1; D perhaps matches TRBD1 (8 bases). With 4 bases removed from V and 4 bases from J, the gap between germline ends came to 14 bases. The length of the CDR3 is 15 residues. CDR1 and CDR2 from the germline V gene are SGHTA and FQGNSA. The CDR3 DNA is TGTGCCAGCAGCTCCGACAGGGGACTATACAATGAGCAGTTCTTC. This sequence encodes CASSSDRGLYNEQFF.

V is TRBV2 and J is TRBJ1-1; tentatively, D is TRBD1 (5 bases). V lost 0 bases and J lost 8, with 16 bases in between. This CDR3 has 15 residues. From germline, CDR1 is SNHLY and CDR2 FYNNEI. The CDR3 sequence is CASSEAGGAVYEAFF. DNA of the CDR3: TGTGCCAGCAGTGAAGCGGGAGGGGCAGTTTACGAAGCTTTCTTT. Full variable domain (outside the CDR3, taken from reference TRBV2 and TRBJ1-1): EPEVTQTPSHQVTQMGQEVILRCVPISNHLYFYWYRQILGQKVEFLVSFYNNEISEKSEIFDDQFSVERPDGSNFTLKIRSTKLEDSAMYFCASSEAGGAVYEAFFGQGTRLTVV.

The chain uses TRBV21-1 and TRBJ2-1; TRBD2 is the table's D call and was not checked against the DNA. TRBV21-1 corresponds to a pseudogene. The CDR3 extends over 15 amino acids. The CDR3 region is CASSTSGGRYNEQFF. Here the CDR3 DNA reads TGTGCCAGCAGCACTAGCGGGGGACGCTACAATGAGCAGTTCTTC.

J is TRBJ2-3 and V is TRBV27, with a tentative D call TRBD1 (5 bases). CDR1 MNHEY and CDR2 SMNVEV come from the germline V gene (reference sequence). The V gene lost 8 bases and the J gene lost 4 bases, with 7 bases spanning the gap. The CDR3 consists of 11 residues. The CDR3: CASQGADTQYF. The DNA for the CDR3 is TGTGCCAGCCAAGGGGCAGATACGCAGTATTTT.

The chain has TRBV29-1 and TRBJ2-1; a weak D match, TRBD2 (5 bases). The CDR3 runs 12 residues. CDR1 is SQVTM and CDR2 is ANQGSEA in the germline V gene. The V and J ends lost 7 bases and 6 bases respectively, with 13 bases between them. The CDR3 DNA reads TGCAGCGCTGCCCGGGGAGTCAATGAGCAGTTCTTC. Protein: CSAARGVNEQFF.

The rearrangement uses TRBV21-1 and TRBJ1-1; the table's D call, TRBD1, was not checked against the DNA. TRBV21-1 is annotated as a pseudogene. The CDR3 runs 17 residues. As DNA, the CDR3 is TGTGCCAGCAGCAAATGGGAACTGACAGGCCTGAACACTGAAGCTTTCTTT. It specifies CASSKWELTGLNTEAFF.

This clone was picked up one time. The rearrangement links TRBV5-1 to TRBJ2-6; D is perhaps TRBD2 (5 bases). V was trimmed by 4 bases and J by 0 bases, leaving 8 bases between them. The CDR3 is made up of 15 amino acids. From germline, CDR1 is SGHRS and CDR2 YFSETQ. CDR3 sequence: CASSPAGSGANVLTF. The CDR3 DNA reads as TGCGCCAGCAGCCCCGCGGGCTCTGGGGCCAACGTCCTGACTTTC.

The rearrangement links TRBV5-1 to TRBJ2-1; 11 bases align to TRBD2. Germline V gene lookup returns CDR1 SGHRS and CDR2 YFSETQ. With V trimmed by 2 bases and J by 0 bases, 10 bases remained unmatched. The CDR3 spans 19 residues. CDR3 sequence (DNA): TGCGCCAGCAGCTTCACCGGACTAGCGGGCCTAAGCTCCTACAATGAGCAGTTCTTC. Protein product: CASSFTGLAGLSSYNEQFF. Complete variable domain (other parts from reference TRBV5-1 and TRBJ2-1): KAGVTQTPRYLIKTRGQQVTLSCSPISGHRSVSWYQQTPGQGLQFLFEYFSETQRNKGNFPGRFSGRQFSNSRSEMNVSTLELGDSALYLCASSFTGLAGLSSYNEQFFGPGTRLTVL.

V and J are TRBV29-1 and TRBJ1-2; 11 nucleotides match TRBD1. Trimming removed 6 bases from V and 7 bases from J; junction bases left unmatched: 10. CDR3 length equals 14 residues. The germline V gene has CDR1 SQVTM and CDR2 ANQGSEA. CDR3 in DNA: TGCAGCGTAACCGGACAGGGGGCTCCGGCTGGCTACACCTTC. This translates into CSVTGQGAPAGYTF.

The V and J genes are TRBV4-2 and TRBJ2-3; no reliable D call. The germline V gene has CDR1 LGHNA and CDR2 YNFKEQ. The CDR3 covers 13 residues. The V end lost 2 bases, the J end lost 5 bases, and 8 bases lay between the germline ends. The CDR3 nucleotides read TGTGCCAGCAGCCAACGTACAGAAGATACGCAGTATTTT. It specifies CASSQRTEDTQYF.

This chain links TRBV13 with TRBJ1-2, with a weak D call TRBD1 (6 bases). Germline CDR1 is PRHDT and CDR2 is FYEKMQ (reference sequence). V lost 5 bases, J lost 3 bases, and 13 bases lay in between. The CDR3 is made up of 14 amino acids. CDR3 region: CASSKNRVDYGYTF. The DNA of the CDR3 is TGTGCCAGCAGCAAAAACAGGGTGGACTATGGCTACACCTTC.

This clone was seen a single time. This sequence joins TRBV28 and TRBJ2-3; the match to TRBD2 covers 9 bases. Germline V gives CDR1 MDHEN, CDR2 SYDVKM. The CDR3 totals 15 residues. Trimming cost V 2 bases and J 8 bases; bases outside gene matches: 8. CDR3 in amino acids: CASSLTSLAGTTQYF. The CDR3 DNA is TGTGCCAGCAGTTTAACGTCTCTAGCGGGAACTACGCAGTATTTT.

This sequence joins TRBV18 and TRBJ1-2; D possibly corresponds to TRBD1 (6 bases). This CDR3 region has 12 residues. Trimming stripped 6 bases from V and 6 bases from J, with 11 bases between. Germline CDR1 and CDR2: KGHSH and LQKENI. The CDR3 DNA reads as TGTGCCAGCTCGTCCAACAGGGATGGCTACACCTTC. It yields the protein CASSSNRDGYTF.

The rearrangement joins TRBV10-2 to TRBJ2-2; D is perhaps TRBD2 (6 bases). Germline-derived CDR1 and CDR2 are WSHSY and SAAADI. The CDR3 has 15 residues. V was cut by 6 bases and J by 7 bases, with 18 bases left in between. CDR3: CASRAGLFIFGELFF. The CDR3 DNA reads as TGCGCCAGCAGGGCGGGACTGTTCATCTTCGGGGAGCTGTTTTTT.

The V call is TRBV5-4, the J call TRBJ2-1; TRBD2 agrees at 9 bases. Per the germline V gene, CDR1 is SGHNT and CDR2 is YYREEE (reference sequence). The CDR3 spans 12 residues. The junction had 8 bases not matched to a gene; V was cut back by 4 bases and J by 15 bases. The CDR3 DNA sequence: TGTGCCAGCAGCCTTTCCGGACTAGCGACGTTCTTC. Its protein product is CASSLSGLATFF.

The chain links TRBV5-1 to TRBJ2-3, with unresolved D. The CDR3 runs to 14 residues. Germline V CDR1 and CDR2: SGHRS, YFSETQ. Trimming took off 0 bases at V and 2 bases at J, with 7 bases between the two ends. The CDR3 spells CASSLERVTDTQYF. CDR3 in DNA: TGCGCCAGCAGCTTGGAAAGAGTCACAGATACGCAGTATTTT. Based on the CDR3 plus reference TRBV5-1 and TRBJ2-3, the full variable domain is KAGVTQTPRYLIKTRGQQVTLSCSPISGHRSVSWYQQTPGQGLQFLFEYFSETQRNKGNFPGRFSGRQFSNSRSEMNVSTLELGDSALYLCASSLERVTDTQYFGPGTRLTVL.

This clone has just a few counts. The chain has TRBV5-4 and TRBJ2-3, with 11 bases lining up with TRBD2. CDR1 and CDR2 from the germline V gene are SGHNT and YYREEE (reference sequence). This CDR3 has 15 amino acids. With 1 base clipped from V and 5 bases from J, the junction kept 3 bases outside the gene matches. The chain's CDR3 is CASSLLAGGRDTQYF. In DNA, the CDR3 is TGTGCCAGCAGCTTGCTAGCGGGAGGAAGAGATACGCAGTATTTT.

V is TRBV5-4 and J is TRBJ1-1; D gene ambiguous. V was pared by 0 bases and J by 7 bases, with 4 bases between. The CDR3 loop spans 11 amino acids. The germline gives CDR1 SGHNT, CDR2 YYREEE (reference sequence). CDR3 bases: TGTGCCAGCAGCTTGGGTAGTGAAGCTTTCTTT. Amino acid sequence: CASSLGSEAFF.

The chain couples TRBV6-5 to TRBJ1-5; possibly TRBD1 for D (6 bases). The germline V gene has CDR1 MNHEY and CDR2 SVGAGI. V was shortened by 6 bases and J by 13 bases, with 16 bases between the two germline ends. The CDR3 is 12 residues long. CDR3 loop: CASSGIVGTQHF. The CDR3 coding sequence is TGTGCCAGCAGCGGGATAGTGGGGACACAGCATTTT.

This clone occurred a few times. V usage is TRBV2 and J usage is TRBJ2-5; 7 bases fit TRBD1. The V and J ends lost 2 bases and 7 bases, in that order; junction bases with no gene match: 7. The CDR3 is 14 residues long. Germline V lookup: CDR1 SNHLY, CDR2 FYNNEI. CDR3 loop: CASSEQGQLGTQYF. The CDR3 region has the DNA TGTGCCAGCAGTGAACAGGGACAGTTGGGGACCCAGTACTTC.

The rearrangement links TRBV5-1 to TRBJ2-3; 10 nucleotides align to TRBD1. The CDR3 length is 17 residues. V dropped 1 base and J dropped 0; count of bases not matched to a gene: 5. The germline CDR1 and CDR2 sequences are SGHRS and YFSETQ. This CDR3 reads CASSLQPGQGSTDTQYF. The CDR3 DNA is TGCGCCAGCAGCTTGCAACCGGGACAGGGGAGCACAGATACGCAGTATTTT. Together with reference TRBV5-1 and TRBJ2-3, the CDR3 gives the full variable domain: KAGVTQTPRYLIKTRGQQVTLSCSPISGHRSVSWYQQTPGQGLQFLFEYFSETQRNKGNFPGRFSGRQFSNSRSEMNVSTLELGDSALYLCASSLQPGQGSTDTQYFGPGTRLTVL.

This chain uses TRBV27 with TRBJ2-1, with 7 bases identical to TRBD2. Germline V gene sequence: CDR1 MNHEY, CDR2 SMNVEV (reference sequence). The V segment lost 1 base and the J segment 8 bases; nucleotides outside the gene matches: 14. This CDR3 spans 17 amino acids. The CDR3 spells CASSLYIAGQRSHEQFF. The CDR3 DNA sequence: TGTGCCAGCAGTTTATATATAGCGGGCCAGCGCTCCCATGAGCAGTTCTTC.

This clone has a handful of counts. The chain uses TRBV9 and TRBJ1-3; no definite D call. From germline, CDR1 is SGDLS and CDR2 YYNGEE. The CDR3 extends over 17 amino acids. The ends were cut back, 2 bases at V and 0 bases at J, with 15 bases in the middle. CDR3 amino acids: CASSVTMTGLSGNTIYF. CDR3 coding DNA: TGTGCCAGCAGCGTGACTATGACCGGTCTCTCTGGAAACACCATATATTTT.

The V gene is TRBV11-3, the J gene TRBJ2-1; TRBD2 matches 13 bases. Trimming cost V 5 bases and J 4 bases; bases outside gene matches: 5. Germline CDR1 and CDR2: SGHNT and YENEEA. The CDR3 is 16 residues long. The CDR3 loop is CASSARTSGRYNEQFF. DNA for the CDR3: TGTGCCAGCAGCGCCAGGACTAGCGGGAGATACAATGAGCAGTTCTTC.

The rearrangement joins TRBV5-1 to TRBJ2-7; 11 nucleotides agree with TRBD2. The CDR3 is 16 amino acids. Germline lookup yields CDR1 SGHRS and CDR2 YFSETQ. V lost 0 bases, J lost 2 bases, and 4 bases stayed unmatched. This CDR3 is CASSLGLAGPTYEQYF. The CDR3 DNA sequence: TGCGCCAGCAGCTTGGGACTAGCGGGACCAACCTACGAGCAGTACTTC. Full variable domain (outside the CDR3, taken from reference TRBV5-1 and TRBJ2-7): KAGVTQTPRYLIKTRGQQVTLSCSPISGHRSVSWYQQTPGQGLQFLFEYFSETQRNKGNFPGRFSGRQFSNSRSEMNVSTLELGDSALYLCASSLGLAGPTYEQYFGPGTRLTVT.